Presented here are 26 T cell receptor beta chains from one specimen sequenced in a study of blood T cell repertoires in COVID-19. TCRdb keeps only in-frame clones here, not all; method: immunoSEQ multiplex PCR. This sample has fewer than 110,000 clones; roughly 87% occur once, and the top ten carry over 15%. The sequencing sample was made of peripheral blood. The receptors stem from a woman aged 80 or over in a cohort sampled during active COVID-19.

The chain couples TRBV11-2 to TRBJ2-7; D possibly corresponds to TRBD1 (6 bases). The CDR3 totals 15 residues. CDR1 SGHAT and CDR2 FQNNGV come from the germline V gene. The V and J ends lost 6 bases and 2 bases respectively, with 17 bases between them. The CDR3 protein is CASRSTRGIPYEQYF. The CDR3 DNA sequence: TGTGCCAGCAGGTCGACCAGGGGAATCCCCTACGAGCAGTACTTC.

V gene TRBV7-3 combines with J gene TRBJ1-3, with 8 bases lining up with TRBD1. This CDR3 contains 15 residues. From germline, CDR1 is SGHTA and CDR2 FQGTGA. V lost 10 bases, J lost 1 base, and 9 bases stayed unmatched. The CDR3 reads CATLGRTGSGNTIYF. Written as DNA, the CDR3 is TGTGCCACTCTTGGCCGGACAGGGTCTGGAAACACCATATATTTT.

In this sample, this clone turned up once. The V call is TRBV19, the J call TRBJ2-2; D is ambiguous. Germline CDR1 reads LNHDA; CDR2 reads SQIVND (reference sequence). V was pared by 1 base and J by 1 base, with 4 bases between. The CDR3 sequence is 14 residues long. In DNA form, the CDR3 reads TGTGCCAGTAGTATAGGCGGGAACACCGGGGAGCTGTTTTTT. Translation gives CASSIGGNTGELFF. The full variable domain, with the rest looked up from reference TRBV19 and TRBJ2-2, is DGGITQSPKYLFRKEGQNVTLSCEQNLNHDAMYWYRQDPGQGLRLIYYSQIVNDFQKGDIAEGYSVSREKKESFPLTVTSAQKNPTAFYLCASSIGGNTGELFFGEGSRLTVL.

V usage is TRBV11-2 and J usage is TRBJ2-1; 7 bases align to TRBD2. V was clipped by 5 bases and J by 4 bases; unmatched bases: 11. The germline V gene encodes CDR1 SGHAT and CDR2 FQNNGV. CDR3 size: 16 residues. CDR3 DNA: TGTGCCAGCAGCACTCGACTAGCTCCTCGATACAATGAGCAGTTCTTC. Encoded protein: CASSTRLAPRYNEQFF. Filled out from reference TRBV11-2 and TRBJ2-1, the complete variable domain reads EAGVAQSPRYKIIEKRQSVAFWCNPISGHATLYWYQQILGQGPKLLIQFQNNGVVDDSQLPKDRFSAERLKGVDSTLKIQPAKLEDSAVYLCASSTRLAPRYNEQFFGPGTRLTVL.

Only one count was recorded for this clone. The J gene is TRBJ2-7, the V gene TRBV27, with 8 positions matching TRBD2. The CDR3 length is 19 residues. The V gene end was trimmed by 6 bases and the J gene end by 0 bases; junction bases not matched to a gene: 19. Germline V gene lookup returns CDR1 MNHEY and CDR2 SMNVEV (reference sequence). The DNA for the CDR3 is TGTGCCAGCAGCTTTGGTCCTTTGGGAAGCGGGGGAAGCTCCTACGAGCAGTACTTC. It codes for CASSFGPLGSGGSSYEQYF.

The chain combines TRBV5-1 with TRBJ1-2, with 9 positions matching TRBD1. V lost 4 bases and J lost 6; bases outside the gene matches: 7. The CDR3 sequence is 14 residues long. Per germline, CDR1 SGHRS and CDR2 YFSETQ. The CDR3: CASSDSTGGNGYTF. Written as DNA, the CDR3 is TGCGCCAGCAGCGACTCTACAGGGGGCAATGGCTACACCTTC.

J is TRBJ2-2 and V is TRBV19; D perhaps matches TRBD2 (6 bases). With 6 bases removed from V and 5 bases from J, the gap between germline ends came to 16 bases. The CDR3 consists of 15 residues. CDR1 and CDR2 (germline): LNHDA, SQIVND (reference sequence). The DNA of the CDR3 is TGTGCCAGTAGCCACCCTTCTCGGGAGACCGGGGAGCTGTTTTTT. Protein sequence: CASSHPSRETGELFF.

In DNA form, the CDR3 reads TGTGCCAGTAGGACAGGGGTCTACAATGAGCAGTTCTTC. Encoded protein: CASRTGVYNEQFF. J is TRBJ2-1 and V is TRBV19; 8 positions match TRBD1. The CDR3 extends over 13 amino acids. V was pared by 6 bases and J by 3 bases, with 1 base of the junction left unmatched. Germline CDR1 reads LNHDA; CDR2 reads SQIVND (reference sequence).

The rearrangement joins TRBV7-3 to TRBJ2-2, with 10 positions matching TRBD2. Germline V gives CDR1 SGHTA, CDR2 FQGTGA. V lost 10 bases to trimming and J lost 3 bases; unmatched junction nucleotides: 5. The CDR3 is made up of 14 amino acids. CDR3 in DNA: TGTGCCACTGGGGGGACTAGCGACACCGGGGAGCTGTTTTTT. It codes for CATGGTSDTGELFF.

This rearrangement joins TRBV9 to TRBJ2-2; TRBD2 might be the D (6 bases). Trimming took 1 base from V and 2 from J, leaving 12 bases between them. In germline, CDR1 is SGDLS, CDR2 YYNGEE. The CDR3 is made up of 16 amino acids. CDR3 region: CASSVYLGGNTGELFF. The CDR3 DNA is TGTGCCAGCAGCGTATACCTGGGGGGAAACACCGGGGAGCTGTTTTTT.

J is TRBJ2-1 and V is TRBV24-1, with 9 positions matching TRBD2. The J segment lost 7 bases and the V segment lost 9 bases, leaving 6 bases of the junction unmatched. The CDR3 consists of 13 residues. CDR1 KGHDR and CDR2 SFDVKD come from the germline V gene. This CDR3 is CATAGTSRNEQFF. The CDR3 region has the DNA TGTGCCACCGCTGGGACTAGCAGGAATGAGCAGTTCTTC.

The chain recombines TRBV5-1 with TRBJ1-6; 8 nucleotides match TRBD1. CDR1 and CDR2 from the germline V gene are SGHRS and YFSETQ. Losses at the gene ends were 4 bases for V and 6 bases for J; bases not matched to a gene: 6. This CDR3 is built from 15 residues. The CDR3 loop is CASSDRGLSNSPLHF. CDR3 sequence (DNA): TGCGCCAGCAGCGACAGGGGATTAAGTAATTCACCCCTCCACTTT. The full variable domain, in which reference TRBV5-1 and TRBJ1-6 provide the parts outside the CDR3, is KAGVTQTPRYLIKTRGQQVTLSCSPISGHRSVSWYQQTPGQGLQFLFEYFSETQRNKGNFPGRFSGRQFSNSRSEMNVSTLELGDSALYLCASSDRGLSNSPLHFGNGTRLTVT.

This sequence joins TRBV24-1 and TRBJ1-5; 7 bases are a match to TRBD1. Per the germline V gene, CDR1 is KGHDR and CDR2 is SFDVKD. The V gene end was trimmed by 0 bases and the J gene end by 1 base; junction bases not matched to a gene: 5. The CDR3 is 17 amino acids. The CDR3 is CATSDLIDRESNQPQHF. The CDR3 coding sequence is TGTGCCACCAGTGATTTGATCGACAGGGAGAGCAATCAGCCCCAGCATTTT.

The chain joins TRBV10-3 to TRBJ2-1, with 7 positions matching TRBD2. This CDR3 spans 12 amino acids. Trimming removed 5 bases from V and 7 bases from J; junction bases left unmatched: 2. The germline V gene encodes CDR1 ENHRY and CDR2 SYGVKD. The CDR3, as DNA: TGTGCCATCAGTATGGGGGGGAATGAGCAGTTCTTC. Amino acids: CAISMGGNEQFF.

V and J are TRBV10-3 and TRBJ2-3, with TRBD1 identical over 9 bases. CDR3 length: 16 amino acids. Germline V gene lookup returns CDR1 ENHRY and CDR2 SYGVKD. The junction had 5 bases not matched to a gene; V was cut back by 1 base and J by 3 bases. CDR3 sequence (DNA): TGTGCCATCAGTGAGTTCGGGACAGGGCCTACAGATACGCAGTATTTT. Translated, it gives CAISEFGTGPTDTQYF.

V usage is TRBV7-2 and J usage is TRBJ2-7; D remains ambiguous. This CDR3 comprises 15 residues. The ends were cut back, 5 bases at V and 0 bases at J, with 14 bases in the middle. CDR1 is SGHTA and CDR2 is FQGNSA in the germline V gene. CDR3 residues: CASSPRQASSYEQYF. Written as DNA, the CDR3 is TGTGCCAGCAGCCCCCGGCAGGCAAGCTCCTACGAGCAGTACTTC.

In its sample, this clone was seen once. The chain joins TRBV3-1 (or the pseudogene TRBV3-2) to TRBJ2-3; TRBD1 matches at 8 bases. Germline V gene sequence: CDR1 LGHDT, CDR2 YNNKEL (reference sequence). Trimming took 4 bases from V and 4 from J; bases not matched to a gene: 10. There are 16 residues in the CDR3. The CDR3 reads CASSPRGQGLSDTQYF. The CDR3 DNA sequence: TGTGCCAGCAGCCCTCGCGGACAGGGATTATCAGATACGCAGTATTTT.

The V call is TRBV2, the J call TRBJ2-2; possibly TRBD1 for D (5 bases). Germline V gene sequence: CDR1 SNHLY, CDR2 FYNNEI. The ends were cut back, 3 bases at V and 4 bases at J, with 12 bases in the middle. This CDR3 region has 15 residues. The CDR3: CASSEGQRSTGELFF. DNA of the CDR3: TGTGCCAGCAGTGAGGGGCAGCGTAGCACCGGGGAGCTGTTTTTT.

This clone was seen only once. The chain couples TRBV5-5 to TRBJ1-2; no clear D gene. V lost 0 bases and J 4 bases, leaving 7 bases between the germline ends. The CDR3 length is 13 residues. Germline lookup yields CDR1 SGHKS and CDR2 YYEKEE (reference sequence). CDR3 protein: CASSLDVFYGYTF. DNA for the CDR3: TGTGCCAGCAGCTTGGATGTATTCTATGGCTACACCTTC.

The chain links TRBV3-1 (or the pseudogene TRBV3-2) to TRBJ2-3; D is possibly TRBD1 (7 bases). This CDR3 is 19 amino acids long. Germline V gene lookup returns CDR1 LGHDT and CDR2 YNNKEL (reference sequence). V lost 3 bases, J lost 3 bases, and 25 bases lay in between. This CDR3 reads CASSHRRSGGRGQTDTQYF. CDR3 nucleotide sequence: TGTGCCAGCAGCCATCGACGTTCAGGGGGACGGGGGCAAACAGATACGCAGTATTTT.

Regarding this clone: This CDR3 is also generated by other DNA sequences in the sample. This chain joins TRBV18 and TRBJ2-5, with D unclear. The CDR3 consists of 13 residues. The germline CDR1 and CDR2 sequences are KGHSH and LQKENI. The V end lost 0 bases, the J end lost 4 bases, and 6 bases lay between the germline ends. CDR3 region: CASSPPLAETQYF. As DNA, the CDR3 is TGTGCCAGCTCACCACCGTTGGCAGAGACCCAGTACTTC.

The chain links TRBV10-1 to TRBJ2-7; D is undetermined. CDR1 and CDR2 (germline): WNHNN, SYGVQD (reference sequence). The CDR3 consists of 13 residues. Trimming cost V 4 bases and J 7 bases, with 14 bases left between them. The CDR3: CASSAQSLGEQYF. The CDR3 nucleotides are TGCGCCAGCAGTGCCCAATCGCTAGGAGAGCAGTACTTC.

This chain uses TRBV18 with TRBJ2-6; tentatively, D is TRBD1 (6 bases). V shed 5 bases and J shed 0 bases, with 14 bases lying between them. CDR3 size: 17 residues. Germline values: CDR1 KGHSH, CDR2 LQKENI. Here the CDR3 DNA reads TGTGCCAGCTCAAGTTCAGGGGAAGCCTCTGGGGCCAACGTCCTGACTTTC. Encoded protein: CASSSSGEASGANVLTF.

J is TRBJ2-3 and V is TRBV7-2; TRBD2 aligns across 13 bases. This CDR3 is 16 amino acids long. V dropped 6 bases and J dropped 6; count of bases not matched to a gene: 9. Looked up from germline, CDR1 is SGHTA and CDR2 is FQGNSA. The CDR3, as DNA: TGTGCCAGCAGGAAAAGACTAGCGGGGGGCCCCGATACGCAGTATTTT. Its protein is CASRKRLAGGPDTQYF.

This clone was seen just once. The chain uses TRBV28 and TRBJ1-2; 7 bases agree with TRBD1. This CDR3 is built from 17 residues. Germline V gene sequence: CDR1 MDHEN, CDR2 SYDVKM. Losses at the gene ends were 6 bases for V and 4 bases for J; bases not matched to a gene: 17. This CDR3 is CASSPIRDSVYGYGYTF. For the CDR3, the DNA is TGTGCCAGCAGCCCGATCCGGGACAGCGTTTATGGCTATGGCTACACCTTC.

This chain connects TRBV2 to TRBJ2-2; D is perhaps TRBD1 (6 bases). Trimming took off 5 bases at V and 3 bases at J, with 10 bases between the two ends. CDR3 length equals 14 residues. In germline, CDR1 is SNHLY, CDR2 FYNNEI. In DNA form, the CDR3 reads TGTGCCAGCAGTCTTGGACAGCACACCGGGGAGCTGTTTTTT. Protein: CASSLGQHTGELFF.